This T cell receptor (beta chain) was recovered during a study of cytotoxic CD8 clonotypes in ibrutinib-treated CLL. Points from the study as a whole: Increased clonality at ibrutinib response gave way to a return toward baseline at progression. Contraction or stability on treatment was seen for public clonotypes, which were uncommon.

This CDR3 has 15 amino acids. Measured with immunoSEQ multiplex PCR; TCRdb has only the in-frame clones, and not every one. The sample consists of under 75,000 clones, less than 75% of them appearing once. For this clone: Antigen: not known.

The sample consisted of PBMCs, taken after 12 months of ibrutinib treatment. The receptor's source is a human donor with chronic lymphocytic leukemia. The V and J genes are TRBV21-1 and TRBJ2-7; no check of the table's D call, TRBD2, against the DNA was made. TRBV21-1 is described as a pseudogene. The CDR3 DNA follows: TGTGCCAGCAGACCCCCGGGGTATAGCTCCTACGAGCAGTACTTC. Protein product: CASRPPGYSSYEQYF.